This is a list of T cell receptor beta chains from one sample in a study of CD8 T cells in Susac syndrome. TCRdb re-called the immunoSEQ multiplex PCR reads with MiXCR, one entry per CDR3 protein. The table lists some 260,000 distinct CDR3 sequences, about 93% of them singletons. The sequenced material came from CD4+ T cells from PBMCs. The source of these receptors is a human donor with multiple sclerosis. Each CDR3 is given with its conserved first and last residue. The order of the fields is V gene, D gene, clone size, J gene, CDR3 DNA, CDR3 protein. The D gene is left open where the match is weak. Some rows have no size entry. The others give once, few or many, or a class for an expanded clone.

TRBV27	-	-	TRBJ1-1	TGTGCCAGCAGTTCCCGCCAACTTATTCTGGGCACTGAAGCTTTCTTT	CASSSRQLILGTEAFF
TRBV20-1	TRBD2	-	TRBJ2-1	TGCAGTGCTAGAGAACCCCTAGCGGGAGCTATGTACAATGAGCAGTTCTTC	CSAREPLAGAMYNEQFF
TRBV19	TRBD2	-	TRBJ2-5	TGTGCCAGTAGACTAGCGGGAGAGACCCAGTACTTC	CASRLAGETQYF
TRBV6-6	-	-	TRBJ1-1	TGTGCCAGCAGTGAGGAGCGGGATGGGAACACTGAAGCTTTCTTT	CASSEERDGNTEAFF
TRBV5-4	TRBD2	-	TRBJ2-5	TGTGCCAGCAGCCTGACTAGCTGGGAGACCCAGTACTTC	CASSLTSWETQYF
TRBV19	TRBD1	-	TRBJ2-1	TGTGCCAGTAGTCCCAGGGACAGGATTCATGAGCAGTTCTTC	CASSPRDRIHEQFF
TRBV29-1	-	-	TRBJ1-1	TGCAGCGTCAGGCCCAGAACTAACACTGAAGCTTTCTTT	CSVRPRTNTEAFF
TRBV5-6	-	-	TRBJ2-1	TGTGCCAGCAGATTAGGATCCTACTCCTACAATGAGCAGTTCTTC	CASRLGSYSYNEQFF
TRBV24-1	TRBD1	-	TRBJ2-3	TGTGCCACCAGTGACTTCCTTGGACAGGGGGCTGCAGATACGCAGTATTTT	CATSDFLGQGAADTQYF
TRBV28	TRBD2	-	TRBJ2-5	TGTGCCAGCAACGGGCTAGCGGGGCCTCAAGAGACCCAGTACTTC	CASNGLAGPQETQYF
TRBV11-1	TRBD1	-	TRBJ1-1	TGTGCCAGCAGCTTATCTGGACAGGGGTTCGCTGAAGCTTTCTTT	CASSLSGQGFAEAFF
TRBV7-6	TRBD1	-	TRBJ1-2	TGTGCCAGCAGCGCCCGGACAGGCCTTACTAACTATGGCTACACCTTC	CASSARTGLTNYGYTF
TRBV5-1	TRBD2	-	TRBJ2-3	TGCGCCAGCAGCTACCGGGGGGGCTACCGCACAGATACGCAGTATTTT	CASSYRGGYRTDTQYF
TRBV20-1	-	-	TRBJ1-6	TGCAGTGCAGGGACCGGGGATTCACCCCTCCACTTT	CSAGTGDSPLHF
TRBV6-6	-	-	TRBJ2-2	TGTGCCAGCAGCCTGCAGGGGGGGGTACCCGGGGAGCTGTTTTTT	CASSLQGGVPGELFF
TRBV7-2	-	-	TRBJ2-2	TGTGCCAGCAGCTTAGTAAGGGCCGGGGAGCTGTTTTTT	CASSLVRAGELFF
TRBV12-3/TRBV12-4	-	-	TRBJ1-1	TGTGCCAGCACAGGGGAGATGACTGAAGCTTTCTTT	CASTGEMTEAFF
TRBV10-3	-	-	TRBJ2-5	TGTGCCATCAGTGAGTCGGCCCCTCGTCAAGAGACCCAGTACTTC	CAISESAPRQETQYF
TRBV7-2	TRBD1	-	TRBJ2-7	TGTGCCAGCAGCCCGGCCGGGACAGGGATCAACGAGCAGTACTTC	CASSPAGTGINEQYF
TRBV19	-	once	TRBJ1-1	TGTGCCAGTAGTATCAGGACCATGAACACTGAAGCTTTCTTT	CASSIRTMNTEAFF